These T cell receptor beta chains were read from a single sample in a study of cytomegalovirus exposure and HLA in healthy donors. The method was immunoSEQ multiplex PCR; TCRdb's version includes in-frame clones alone and lacks a portion of them. Here the sample spans approximately 150,000 clones, about 89% being singletons. The sample was PBMCs. The receptor set was obtained from a woman between 18 and 30 years old in good health and CMV-seropositive. Both conserved end residues are part of each CDR3. A D gene is named only where the DNA matches it firmly. Clone size is shown for a subset of rows, as once, few, many or a class of expanded clone.

V gene	clone size	D gene	J gene	CDR3 DNA	CDR3 protein
TRBV28	.	.	TRBJ2-3	TGTGCCAGCAGTTTAGACACCCCCCGGAGACAGGTCCGAGGTACGCAGTATTTT	CASSLDTPRRQVRGTQYF
TRBV6-1	.	TRBD1	TRBJ2-7	TGTGCCAGCAGTGAAGGTCCCGGGACAGGGGTCTACGAGCAGTACTTC	CASSEGPGTGVYEQYF
TRBV4-2	.	.	TRBJ2-7	TGTGCCAGCAGCCAAGAATCAACAGGGTCGGCGGGCGGCTACGAGCAGTACTTC	CASSQESTGSAGGYEQYF
TRBV6-1	.	TRBD1	TRBJ2-7	TGTGCCAGCAGTGAGGACAGGCGCTCCTACGAGCAGTACTTC	CASSEDRRSYEQYF
TRBV7-2	.	.	TRBJ2-7	TGTGCCAGCAGCCTTCCCGGGAGAACCCACGAGCAGTACTTC	CASSLPGRTHEQYF
TRBV2	.	TRBD2	TRBJ2-7	TGTGCCAGCAGAGCCCATAGCGGGGGCTCCGCCTACGAGCAGTACTTC	CASRAHSGGSAYEQYF
TRBV7-2	.	.	TRBJ1-2	TGTGCCAGCAGCTCGCTCAACAGAAACTATGGCTACACCTTC	CASSSLNRNYGYTF
TRBV7-9	.	.	TRBJ1-1	TGTGCCAGCAGCGGCACCTACACTGAAGCTTTCTTT	CASSGTYTEAFF
TRBV6-1	.	.	TRBJ1-5	TGTGCCAGCAGTGCTAATCAGCCCCAGCATTTT	CASSANQPQHF
TRBV2	.	.	TRBJ2-1	TGTGCCAGCAGTGTTATTTCTGGGATAGGGGCGGGGAATGAGCAGTTCTTC	CASSVISGIGAGNEQFF
TRBV18	.	TRBD2	TRBJ2-5	TGTGCCAGCTCTAGCGGGAGTAGTGAGACCCAGTACTTC	CASSSGSSETQYF
TRBV28	once	.	TRBJ1-5	TGTGCCAGCAGTGCTCCCGGTAGCAATCAGCCCCAGCATTTT	CASSAPGSNQPQHF
TRBV28	.	.	TRBJ2-7	TGTGCCACCCGGGACGGGGCAGGGGTCTTCTACGAGCAGTACTTC	CATRDGAGVFYEQYF
TRBV27	.	TRBD2	TRBJ2-7	TGTGCCAGCAGTTATGGGAGCGGGAGTTACGCCTACGAGCAGTACTTC	CASSYGSGSYAYEQYF
TRBV9	.	TRBD2	TRBJ2-2	TGTGCCAGCAGCGTAGAGGCGGGAGGGCGAACCGGGGAGCTGTTTTTT	CASSVEAGGRTGELFF
TRBV30	once	TRBD1	TRBJ2-1	TGTGCCTGGAGTGACGGTTGTAGGGGGCATGGCAATGAGCAGTTCTTC	CAWSDGCRGHGNEQFF
TRBV7-2	.	TRBD2	TRBJ2-5	TGTGCCAGCAGCACCGGGGGGGGCGGACAGACCCAGTACTTC	CASSTGGGGQTQYF
TRBV5-6	once	TRBD2	TRBJ2-1	TGTGCCAGCAGCTTGGGTAGCGGGGCTAATGAGCAGTTCTTC	CASSLGSGANEQFF
TRBV5-4	.	TRBD1	TRBJ2-7	TGTGCCAGCAGCTTGGCAGGGGGAGCCTACGAGCAGTACTTC	CASSLAGGAYEQYF
TRBV4-2	once	.	TRBJ1-1	TGTGCCAGCAGCCAAGTTAACAGGGATAACACTGAAGCTTTCTTT	CASSQVNRDNTEAFF
TRBV4-1	once	TRBD1	TRBJ2-3	TGCGCCAGCAGCCCCGAGGACAGGGAAACAGATACGCAGTATTTT	CASSPEDRETDTQYF
TRBV10-3	.	TRBD2	TRBJ2-1	TGTGCCATCAGTGAGTCGATTTCCCGCGGGAGGGGGAATGAGCAGTTCTTC	CAISESISRGRGNEQFF
TRBV11-2	.	.	TRBJ1-2	TGTGCCAGCAGCTCAGACAGGAGGAACACCTTC	CASSSDRRNTF
TRBV4-2	.	.	TRBJ2-7	TGTGCCAGCACCGGGGACAATAAAGAGCAGTACTTC	CASTGDNKEQYF
TRBV5-1	.	TRBD1	TRBJ1-4	TGCGCCAGCAGCCAGGGACAGGGCAATGAAAAACTGTTTTTT	CASSQGQGNEKLFF
TRBV5-8	.	TRBD2	TRBJ2-5	TGTGCCAGCAGCCGTGGACTAGCGGGGGCCCAAGAGACCCAGTACTTC	CASSRGLAGAQETQYF
TRBV5-4	.	.	TRBJ1-1	TGTGCCAGCAGCTTGGCCGCAGGGAACACTGAAGCTTTCTTT	CASSLAAGNTEAFF
TRBV7-9	once	.	TRBJ2-1	TGTGCCAGCAGCTTTGCGGGCGCGGGGCCCAACAATGAGCAGTTCTTC	CASSFAGAGPNNEQFF
TRBV7-9	.	TRBD1	TRBJ2-7	TGTGCCAGCAGCCGACAGGGCAGGGGCTACGAGCAGTACTTC	CASSRQGRGYEQYF
TRBV7-9	.	.	TRBJ1-1	TGTGCCAGCAGCCCGGACGGTGAGGGTACTGAAGCTTTCTTT	CASSPDGEGTEAFF
TRBV9	.	.	TRBJ2-5	TGTGCCAGCAGCCCCCGGGGGGAGACCCAGTACTTC	CASSPRGETQYF
TRBV11-2	.	.	TRBJ2-5	TGTGCCAGCACCGTCACAGGCGTGCAAGAGACCCAGTACTTC	CASTVTGVQETQYF
TRBV11-3	.	.	TRBJ2-7	TGTGCCAGCAGCTCCCCAGGGGGGCCCCGCTCCTACGAGCAGTACTTC	CASSSPGGPRSYEQYF
TRBV18	once	.	TRBJ2-3	TGTGCCAGCTCACCATATTCAGATACGCAGTATTTT	CASSPYSDTQYF
TRBV7-9	.	.	TRBJ2-7	TGTGCCAGCAGCTCGGTCACCTACGAGCAGTACTTC	CASSSVTYEQYF
TRBV9	.	TRBD1	TRBJ2-7	TGTGCCAGCAGCCTGGGCGAGACAGGGAATCCCGAGGAGCAGTACTTC	CASSLGETGNPEEQYF
TRBV11-2	once	TRBD1	TRBJ1-4	TGTGCCAGCAGCCTTACAGGGGGCCCGACTAATGAAAAACTGTTTTTT	CASSLTGGPTNEKLFF
TRBV5-1	.	.	TRBJ1-1	TGCGCCAGCAGCTCCCACAGGACGAACACTGAAGCTTTCTTT	CASSSHRTNTEAFF
TRBV18	.	TRBD1	TRBJ2-5	TGTGCCAGCTCCACTCAGGACAGGGAAGAGACCCAGTACTTC	CASSTQDREETQYF
TRBV6-1	.	TRBD1	TRBJ2-3	TGTGCCAGCAGTGCGACAGGGCCCACAGATACGCAGTATTTT	CASSATGPTDTQYF
TRBV11-2	.	TRBD1	TRBJ1-1	TGTGCCAGCAGCGACGGGACAGGGACCACTGAAGCTTTCTTT	CASSDGTGTTEAFF